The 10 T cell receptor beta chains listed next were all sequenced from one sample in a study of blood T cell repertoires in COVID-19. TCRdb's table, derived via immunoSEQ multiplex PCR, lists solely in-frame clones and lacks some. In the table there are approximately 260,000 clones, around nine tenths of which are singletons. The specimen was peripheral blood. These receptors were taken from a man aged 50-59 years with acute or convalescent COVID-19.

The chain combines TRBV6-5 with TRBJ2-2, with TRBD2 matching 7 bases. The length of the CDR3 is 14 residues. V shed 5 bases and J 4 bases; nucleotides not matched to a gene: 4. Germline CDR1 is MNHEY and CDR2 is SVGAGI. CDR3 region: CASSTGRPTGELFF. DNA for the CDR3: TGTGCCAGCAGTACCGGGAGGCCCACCGGGGAGCTGTTTTTT.

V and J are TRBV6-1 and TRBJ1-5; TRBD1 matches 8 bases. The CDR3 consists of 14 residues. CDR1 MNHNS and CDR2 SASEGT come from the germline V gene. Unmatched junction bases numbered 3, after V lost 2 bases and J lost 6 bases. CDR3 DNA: TGTGCCAGCAGTGAATTGGACAGGGTTCAGCCCCAGCATTTT. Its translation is CASSELDRVQPQHF.

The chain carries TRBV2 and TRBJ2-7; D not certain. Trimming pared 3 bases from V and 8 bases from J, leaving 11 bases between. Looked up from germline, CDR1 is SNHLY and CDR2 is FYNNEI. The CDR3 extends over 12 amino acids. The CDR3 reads CASSEPEYQQYF. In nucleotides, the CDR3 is TGTGCCAGCAGTGAGCCTGAGTACCAGCAGTACTTC.

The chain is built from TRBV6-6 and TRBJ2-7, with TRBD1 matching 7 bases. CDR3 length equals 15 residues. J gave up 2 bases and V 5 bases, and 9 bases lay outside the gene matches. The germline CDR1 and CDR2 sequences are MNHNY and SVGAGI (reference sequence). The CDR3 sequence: CASSTRDRWTYEQYF. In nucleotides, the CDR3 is TGTGCCAGCAGTACCCGGGACAGATGGACCTACGAGCAGTACTTC.

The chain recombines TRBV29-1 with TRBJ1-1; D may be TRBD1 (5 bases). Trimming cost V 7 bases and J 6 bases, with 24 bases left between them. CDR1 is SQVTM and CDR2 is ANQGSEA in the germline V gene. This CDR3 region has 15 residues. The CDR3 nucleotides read TGCAGCGCTCCCCAGGTTGGAGGGGATCCCCCTGAAGCTTTCTTT. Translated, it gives CSAPQVGGDPPEAFF.

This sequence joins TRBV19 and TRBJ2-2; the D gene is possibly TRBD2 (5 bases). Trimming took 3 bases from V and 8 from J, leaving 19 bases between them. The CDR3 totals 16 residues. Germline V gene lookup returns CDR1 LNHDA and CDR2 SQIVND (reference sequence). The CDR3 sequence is CASSIGPRAGMGELFF. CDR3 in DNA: TGTGCCAGTAGTATCGGCCCTCGGGCCGGGATGGGGGAGCTGTTTTTT.

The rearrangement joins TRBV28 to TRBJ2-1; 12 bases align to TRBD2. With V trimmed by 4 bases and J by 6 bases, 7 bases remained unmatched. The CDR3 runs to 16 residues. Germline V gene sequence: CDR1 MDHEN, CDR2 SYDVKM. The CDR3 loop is CASSWNPSGGGNEQFF. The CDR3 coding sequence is TGTGCCAGCAGTTGGAACCCTAGCGGGGGGGGCAATGAGCAGTTCTTC.

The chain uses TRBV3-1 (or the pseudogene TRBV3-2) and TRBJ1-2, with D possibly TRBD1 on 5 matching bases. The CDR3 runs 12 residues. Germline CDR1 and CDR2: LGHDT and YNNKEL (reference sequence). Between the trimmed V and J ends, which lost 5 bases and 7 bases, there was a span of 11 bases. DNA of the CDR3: TGTGCCAGCAGCTCGTCAGGGCTTGGCTACACCTTC. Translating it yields CASSSSGLGYTF.

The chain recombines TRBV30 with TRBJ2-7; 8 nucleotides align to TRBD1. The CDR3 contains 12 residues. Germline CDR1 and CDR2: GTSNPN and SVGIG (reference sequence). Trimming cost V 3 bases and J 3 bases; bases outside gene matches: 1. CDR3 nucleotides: TGTGCCTGGAGAGGACAGGGCTACGAGCAGTACTTC. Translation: CAWRGQGYEQYF.

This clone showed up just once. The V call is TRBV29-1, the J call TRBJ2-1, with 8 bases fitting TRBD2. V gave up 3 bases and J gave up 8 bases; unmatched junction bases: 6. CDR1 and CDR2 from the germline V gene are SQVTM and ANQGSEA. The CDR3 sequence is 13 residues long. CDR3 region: CSVDFGGEDEQFF. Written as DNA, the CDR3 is TGCAGCGTTGATTTCGGGGGGGAGGATGAGCAGTTCTTC.